The 22 T cell receptor beta chains presented below share a single source sample, sequenced in a study of cytomegalovirus exposure and HLA in healthy donors (dated by TCRdb to about 2017). The protocol used for the library was the immunoSEQ multiplex PCR assay. For the multiplex PCR, a mixture combining 60 forward primers for TCR Vbeta segments and 13 reverse primers for TCR Jbeta segments was used. Held by TCRdb, this immuneACCESS table contains in-frame sequences only and omits some clones. Under half of the omission traces to an unresolved V gene where checked; the cause of the rest is unknown. For this sample the table gives 180,000 or so clones, of which roughly 74% were detected only once. Roughly 7.6% of the sample is taken by the ten largest. Sequencing used PBMCs. The source is a woman aged 40 to 50 in good health and CMV-seropositive.

Only a few counts were recorded for this clone. This sequence joins TRBV30 and TRBJ2-2; no clear D. Germline assignment: CDR1 GTSNPN and CDR2 SVGIG (reference sequence). The CDR3 runs to 14 residues. V lost 4 bases to trimming and J lost 0 bases, with 9 bases between them. The CDR3 protein is CAWKRLANTGELFF. The CDR3 DNA reads as TGTGCCTGGAAGAGACTCGCGAACACCGGGGAGCTGTTTTTT.

This clone has only a few counts. The V and J genes are TRBV11-2 and TRBJ2-3; perhaps TRBD1 as D (6 bases). CDR1 is SGHAT, CDR2 FQNNGV, per germline. V was pared by 5 bases and J by 10 bases, with 13 bases between. This CDR3 has 12 amino acids. CDR3 sequence (DNA): TGTGCCAGCAGCCCCCAACAGGGTCCGCAGTATTTT. Translating it yields CASSPQQGPQYF.

This chain connects TRBV4-2 to TRBJ2-2; tentative D call: TRBD1 (5 bases). CDR3 size: 15 residues. Germline V gene data show CDR1 as LGHNA and CDR2 as YNFKEQ. V dropped 1 base and J dropped 5 bases, with 11 bases sitting between them. In DNA form, the CDR3 reads TGTGCCAGCAGCCAAGGGGGCGGAGAAACCGGGGAGCTGTTTTTT. Amino acids: CASSQGGGETGELFF.

This clone occurred once. The chain links TRBV27 to TRBJ2-7; TRBD2 aligns across 9 bases. There are 15 residues in the CDR3. Losses at the gene ends were 3 bases for V and 3 bases for J; bases not matched to a gene: 6. Germline V lookup: CDR1 MNHEY, CDR2 SMNVEV (reference sequence). CDR3 amino acids: CASSFMTSGLYEQYF. DNA of the CDR3: TGTGCCAGCAGTTTTATGACTAGCGGCCTCTACGAGCAGTACTTC.

This chain links TRBV28 with TRBJ2-3, with 13 bases that match TRBD2. Germline values: CDR1 MDHEN, CDR2 SYDVKM. CDR3 size: 16 residues. V trimming: 6 bases; J trimming: 6 bases; junction bases outside the gene matches: 9. CDR3 amino acids: CASSRRTSGSRDTQYF. Written as DNA, the CDR3 is TGTGCCAGCAGCCGCCGGACTAGCGGGAGCAGGGATACGCAGTATTTT. The variable domain in full, with the rest retrieved from reference TRBV28 and TRBJ2-3, is DVKVTQSSRYLVKRTGEKVFLECVQDMDHENMFWYRQDPGLGLRLIYFSYDVKMKEKGDIPEGYSVSREKKERFSLILESASTNQTSMYLCASSRRTSGSRDTQYFGPGTRLTVL.

V and J are TRBV19 and TRBJ2-2; perhaps TRBD1 as D (5 bases). The ends were cut back, 3 bases at V and 0 bases at J, with 17 bases in the middle. This CDR3 comprises 18 residues. Germline V CDR1 and CDR2: LNHDA, SQIVND (reference sequence). CDR3 bases: TGTGCCAGTAGTATTCTAGGAGTGGGCAGGGCGAACACCGGGGAGCTGTTTTTT. Translated: CASSILGVGRANTGELFF.

The J gene is TRBJ1-4, the V gene TRBV27, with a tentative D call TRBD1 (5 bases). This CDR3 spans 15 amino acids. Trimming removed 1 base from V and 2 bases from J, with 8 bases in between. CDR1 is MNHEY and CDR2 is SMNVEV in the germline V gene (reference sequence). This CDR3 is CASSLLGGTNEKLFF. The CDR3 nucleotides are TGTGCCAGCAGTTTATTGGGGGGGACTAATGAAAAACTGTTTTTT.

CDR3 residues: CASSRDKTNYGYTF. The CDR3 nucleotides are TGTGCCAGCAGTCGGGACAAGACAAACTATGGCTACACCTTC. The J gene is TRBJ1-2, the V gene TRBV6-5, with D possibly being TRBD1 (6 bases). Germline-derived CDR1 and CDR2 are MNHEY and SVGAGI. Trimming shortened V by 5 bases and J by 2 bases, and 12 bases separated the two germline ends. The CDR3 consists of 14 residues.

This clone was seen just once. This rearrangement joins TRBV6-6 to TRBJ1-5, with D maybe TRBD1 (5 bases). Germline V CDR1 and CDR2: MNHNY, SVGAGI (reference sequence). V lost 7 bases to trimming and J lost 1 base, with 14 bases between them. The CDR3 extends over 15 amino acids. The CDR3 region has the DNA TGTGCCAGCACACACCCGGGACTCAGCAATCAGCCCCAGCATTTT. Translating it yields CASTHPGLSNQPQHF.

The chain joins TRBV19 to TRBJ2-6; D call uncertain. CDR1 and CDR2 (germline): LNHDA, SQIVND (reference sequence). Trimming removed 1 base from V and 1 base from J, with 5 bases in between. This CDR3 spans 15 amino acids. Here the CDR3 reads CASSIVSSGANVLTF. The CDR3 bases are TGTGCCAGTAGTATAGTCAGTTCTGGGGCCAACGTCCTGACTTTC.

The chain couples TRBV5-8 to TRBJ2-7; 12 nucleotides match TRBD2. CDR1 and CDR2 (germline): SGHTS, YDEGEE. The CDR3 totals 16 residues. Unmatched junction bases numbered 11, after V lost 4 bases and J lost 6 bases. CDR3: CASSPPWLAGGREQYF. CDR3 coding DNA: TGTGCCAGCAGCCCGCCCTGGCTAGCGGGAGGGCGCGAGCAGTACTTC.

The V gene is TRBV7-9, the J gene TRBJ1-1; TRBD1 agrees at 7 bases. Germline CDR1 reads SEHNR; CDR2 reads FQNEAQ (reference sequence). V dropped 6 bases and J dropped 0; count of bases not matched to a gene: 4. This CDR3 region has 14 residues. The CDR3 sequence is CASRSGTVNTEAFF. CDR3 bases: TGTGCCAGCAGGTCCGGGACAGTGAACACTGAAGCTTTCTTT.

The chain employs TRBV7-2 and TRBJ2-1; 8 bases line up with TRBD2. V lost 3 bases to trimming and J lost 6 bases; unmatched junction nucleotides: 16. The CDR3 contains 18 residues. Germline V lookup: CDR1 SGHTA, CDR2 FQGNSA. CDR3 loop: CASSFRGAQSGRGNEQFF. CDR3 coding DNA: TGTGCCAGCAGCTTCCGGGGGGCGCAGAGCGGGAGAGGCAATGAGCAGTTCTTC.

The chain is built from TRBV7-9 and TRBJ2-5; 8 bases align to TRBD1. The trim removed 6 bases at V and 2 bases at J, leaving 5 bases unmatched. Germline V gene lookup returns CDR1 SEHNR and CDR2 FQNEAQ (reference sequence). This CDR3 is built from 14 residues. As DNA, the CDR3 is TGTGCCAGCAGAAACAGGGGGTTTCAAGAGACCCAGTACTTC. This translates into CASRNRGFQETQYF. Combining the CDR3 with reference TRBV7-9 and TRBJ2-5 gives the whole variable domain DTGVSQNPRHKITKRGQNVTFRCDPISEHNRLYWYRQTLGQGPEFLTYFQNEAQLEKSRLLSDRFSAERPKGSFSTLEIQRTEQGDSAMYLCASRNRGFQETQYFGPGTRLLVL.

V is TRBV4-1 and J is TRBJ2-5; D might be TRBD2 (5 bases). The J call may not be correct, given that the DNA end is closer to TRBJ2-7. Germline V gene data show CDR1 as MGHRA and CDR2 as YSYEKL. The CDR3 covers 14 residues. The CDR3 reads CASSPPGWYYEQYF. The CDR3 DNA follows: TGCGCCAGCAGCCCCCCGGGGTGGTACTACGAGCAGTACTTC.

The genes are TRBV19 and TRBJ1-3; D gene ambiguous. The CDR3 contains 13 residues. Trimming stripped 5 bases from V and 1 base from J, with 6 bases between. CDR1 and CDR2 (germline): LNHDA, SQIVND (reference sequence). DNA for the CDR3: TGTGCCAGTAGTCCACTTTCTGGAAACACCATATATTTT. Its translation is CASSPLSGNTIYF.

The chain is built from TRBV11-1 and TRBJ2-7, with D possibly matching TRBD1 (5 bases). V lost 2 bases to trimming and J lost 2 bases, with 10 bases between them. From germline, CDR1 is SGHAT and CDR2 FQDESV (reference sequence). This CDR3 has 14 amino acids. CDR3 nucleotides: TGTGCCAGCAGCTTACCTTTCAGGGCCTACGAGCAGTACTTC. This translates into CASSLPFRAYEQYF.

V and J are TRBV27 and TRBJ2-1; 11 positions match TRBD1. This CDR3 comprises 13 residues. The germline V gene has CDR1 MNHEY and CDR2 SMNVEV (reference sequence). V shed 9 bases and J 6 bases; nucleotides not matched to a gene: 4. CDR3 DNA sequence: TGTGCCAGTGGACAGGGGGCCGGCAATGAGCAGTTCTTC. It specifies CASGQGAGNEQFF.

The chain has TRBV28 and TRBJ1-2; a weak D match, TRBD1 (5 bases). V shed 2 bases and J shed 8 bases, with 15 bases lying between them. Germline V gene lookup returns CDR1 MDHEN and CDR2 SYDVKM. This CDR3 has 14 residues. In nucleotides, the CDR3 is TGTGCCAGCAGTTTAAGGGGCGCAGGCCGGGGCTACACCTTC. Translating gives CASSLRGAGRGYTF.

The rearrangement uses TRBV15 and TRBJ1-6; D is unclear. There are 14 residues in the CDR3. The V and J ends lost 3 bases and 7 bases respectively, with 10 bases between them. Germline V gene sequence: CDR1 LNHNV, CDR2 YYDKDF (reference sequence). CDR3 residues: CATSSPGGNSPLHF. The CDR3 coding sequence is TGTGCCACCAGCAGCCCAGGAGGCAATTCACCCCTCCACTTT.

This clone was detected only once. This chain uses TRBV6-1 with TRBJ2-3; the match to TRBD1 covers 8 bases. Germline V gene lookup returns CDR1 MNHNS and CDR2 SASEGT. The CDR3 contains 15 residues. The trim removed 5 bases at V and 5 bases at J, leaving 9 bases unmatched. The CDR3 DNA reads as TGTGCCAGCAGTCTCCAACAGGGGGTCTTAGATACGCAGTATTTT. Encoded protein: CASSLQQGVLDTQYF.

This chain joins TRBV28 and TRBJ2-3; 9 nucleotides line up with TRBD1. The length of the CDR3 is 16 residues. In germline, CDR1 is MDHEN, CDR2 SYDVKM. The J segment lost 4 bases and the V segment lost 5 bases, leaving 10 bases of the junction unmatched. The CDR3 is CASSPGTGTDSDTQYF. Written as DNA, the CDR3 is TGTGCCAGCAGTCCCGGGACAGGGACTGACTCAGATACGCAGTATTTT.